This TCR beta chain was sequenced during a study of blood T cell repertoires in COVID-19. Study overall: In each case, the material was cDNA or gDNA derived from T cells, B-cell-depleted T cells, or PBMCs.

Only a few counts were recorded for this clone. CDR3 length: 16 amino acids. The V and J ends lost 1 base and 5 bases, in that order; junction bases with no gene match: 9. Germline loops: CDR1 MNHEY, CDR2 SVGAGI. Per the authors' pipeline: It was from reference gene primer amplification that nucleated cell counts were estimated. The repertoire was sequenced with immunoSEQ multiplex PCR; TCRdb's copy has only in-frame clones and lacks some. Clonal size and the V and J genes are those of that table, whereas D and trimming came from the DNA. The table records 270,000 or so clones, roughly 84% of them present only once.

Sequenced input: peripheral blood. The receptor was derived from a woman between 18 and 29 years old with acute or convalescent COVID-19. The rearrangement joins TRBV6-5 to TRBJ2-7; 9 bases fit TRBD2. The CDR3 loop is CASSYWGLAGTNEQYF. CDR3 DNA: TGTGCCAGCAGTTACTGGGGTCTAGCGGGAACGAACGAGCAGTACTTC.